Shown below are 20 T cell receptor beta chains from a single sample sequenced in a study of cytomegalovirus exposure and HLA in healthy donors. A multiplex PCR was run with 60 Vbeta primers and 13 Jbeta primers. TCRdb's table, derived via immunoSEQ multiplex PCR, lists solely in-frame clones and lacks some. The table includes over 110,000 clones, around 79% detected once. Sequenced input: PBMCs. Receptor source: a female donor in good health and CMV-seronegative.

The chain joins TRBV7-2 to TRBJ2-1; D gene ambiguous. The germline V gene encodes CDR1 SGHTA and CDR2 FQGNSA. This CDR3 has 14 residues. Trimming left V 1 base short and J 3 bases short, with 7 bases between. The DNA for the CDR3 is TGTGCCAGCAGCTTAGATCCAATCTACAATGAGCAGTTCTTC. It translates to CASSLDPIYNEQFF.

This clone was detected only once. The chain employs TRBV7-2 and TRBJ1-2; 10 positions match TRBD1. CDR1 and CDR2 (germline): SGHTA, FQGNSA. This CDR3 spans 15 amino acids. V shed 4 bases and J 4 bases; nucleotides not matched to a gene: 6. The CDR3 loop is CASSSADRGVYGYTF. CDR3 DNA: TGTGCCAGCAGCTCTGCGGACAGGGGGGTCTATGGCTACACCTTC.

This clone was observed a single time. The V and J genes are TRBV27 and TRBJ2-1; TRBD2 aligns across 7 bases. Germline-derived CDR1 and CDR2 are MNHEY and SMNVEV (reference sequence). V dropped 5 bases and J dropped 3; count of bases not matched to a gene: 10. CDR3 length: 16 amino acids. The CDR3 DNA sequence: TGTGCCAGCAGTCCCTCTCTAGCGGAACACTACAATGAGCAGTTCTTC. This encodes CASSPSLAEHYNEQFF.

The V call is TRBV4-1, the J call TRBJ2-3; the D is unclear. The CDR3 consists of 14 residues. Between the trimmed V and J ends, which lost 3 bases and 5 bases, there was a span of 12 bases. The germline CDR1 and CDR2 sequences are MGHRA and YSYEKL. The CDR3 DNA sequence: TGCGCCAGCAGCCAGGGCCCCTCGCAAGATACGCAGTATTTT. Translating it yields CASSQGPSQDTQYF.

This clone has just a few counts. This rearrangement joins TRBV10-3 to TRBJ2-5; D gene ambiguous. Germline lookup yields CDR1 ENHRY and CDR2 SYGVKD. This CDR3 is 14 amino acids long. V lost 2 bases and J 1 base, leaving 8 bases between the germline ends. CDR3 coding DNA: TGTGCCATCAGTGAGGTGAGGTTCCAAGAGACCCAGTACTTC. Residues: CAISEVRFQETQYF.

This clone was recorded a few times. The chain links TRBV4-1 to TRBJ1-5; D is ambiguous. V was cut by 3 bases and J by 4 bases, with 13 bases left in between. The CDR3 runs 15 residues. CDR1 is MGHRA and CDR2 is YSYEKL in the germline V gene. CDR3 region: CASSQSAVANQPQHF. The CDR3 coding sequence is TGCGCCAGCAGCCAGAGTGCGGTAGCAAATCAGCCCCAGCATTTT.

The chain carries TRBV2 and TRBJ2-7, with D possibly being TRBD1 (5 bases). The CDR3 loop spans 16 amino acids. Trimming cost V 1 base and J 0 bases, with 13 bases left between them. Germline-derived CDR1 and CDR2 are SNHLY and FYNNEI. CDR3 loop: CASSEEEQGSSYEQYF. DNA of the CDR3: TGTGCCAGCAGTGAAGAGGAGCAGGGATCCTCCTACGAGCAGTACTTC.

The V gene is TRBV28, the J gene TRBJ1-1; D gene unclear. Germline V gene lookup returns CDR1 MDHEN and CDR2 SYDVKM. Trimming cost V 3 bases and J 0 bases, with 8 bases left between them. CDR3 length equals 14 residues. CDR3 protein: CASSFLRMNTEAFF. The CDR3 DNA sequence: TGTGCCAGCAGTTTTTTGCGCATGAACACTGAAGCTTTCTTT.

The chain joins TRBV4-1 to TRBJ2-7, with 10 bases lining up with TRBD2. The CDR3 is made up of 16 amino acids. Germline trimming cut 0 bases from V and 1 base from J; bases unmatched to any gene: 3. CDR1 is MGHRA and CDR2 is YSYEKL in the germline V gene. CDR3 sequence reads: CASSQEVLAGSYEQYF. In nucleotides, the CDR3 is TGCGCCAGCAGCCAAGAGGTACTAGCGGGATCCTACGAGCAGTACTTC.

J is TRBJ2-3 and V is TRBV7-9; TRBD2 agrees at 8 bases. Germline assignment: CDR1 SEHNR and CDR2 FQNEAQ (reference sequence). This CDR3 contains 13 residues. Trimming took 7 bases from V and 8 from J; bases not matched to a gene: 8. The CDR3 sequence: CASNSRGGVTQYF. The DNA of the CDR3 is TGTGCCAGCAATTCCCGGGGGGGGGTTACGCAGTATTTT. The full variable domain, completed using reference TRBV7-9 and TRBJ2-3, is DTGVSQNPRHKITKRGQNVTFRCDPISEHNRLYWYRQTLGQGPEFLTYFQNEAQLEKSRLLSDRFSAERPKGSFSTLEIQRTEQGDSAMYLCASNSRGGVTQYFGPGTRLTVL.

The rearrangement links TRBV7-2 to TRBJ1-2; 7 bases map to TRBD1. After removal of 2 bases from V and 9 bases from J, the junction contained 12 bases not matched to a gene. Germline-derived CDR1 and CDR2 are SGHTA and FQGNSA. CDR3 length: 15 amino acids. This CDR3 reads CASSLSPQGYLSYTF. In nucleotides, the CDR3 is TGTGCCAGCAGCTTAAGCCCACAGGGGTATTTGAGCTACACCTTC.

This sequence joins TRBV4-1 and TRBJ2-5, with D perhaps TRBD2 (6 bases). CDR1 is MGHRA and CDR2 is YSYEKL in the germline V gene. Trimming cost V 4 bases and J 4 bases, with 19 bases left between them. The CDR3 totals 16 residues. CDR3 region: CASSLTGDLWGETQYF. The CDR3 coding sequence is TGCGCCAGCAGCCTGACGGGGGACTTATGGGGAGAGACCCAGTACTTC.

In its sample, this clone was seen a few times. J is TRBJ1-1 and V is TRBV27; 8 nucleotides line up with TRBD1. Germline V gene lookup returns CDR1 MNHEY and CDR2 SMNVEV (reference sequence). The CDR3 has 14 amino acids. V trimming: 2 bases; J trimming: 9 bases; junction bases outside the gene matches: 8. The CDR3 region has the DNA TGTGCCAGCAGTTTACCGACAGGGGAACGGCAAGCTTTCTTT. This encodes CASSLPTGERQAFF.

The J gene is TRBJ2-7, the V gene TRBV6-6; 12 bases match TRBD1. The trim removed 6 bases at V and 5 bases at J, leaving 5 bases unmatched. This CDR3 region has 14 residues. The germline gives CDR1 MNHNY, CDR2 SVGAGI (reference sequence). In nucleotides, the CDR3 is TGTGCCAGCAGAAAGGGACAGGGGGCCCACGAGCAGTACTTC. Protein product: CASRKGQGAHEQYF.

This clone has ten or more counts. The gene calls are TRBV6-6 and TRBJ1-4; possibly TRBD1 for D (5 bases). The CDR3 sequence is 12 residues long. With 8 bases removed from V and 5 bases from J, the gap between germline ends came to 9 bases. Germline CDR1 is MNHNY and CDR2 is SVGAGI (reference sequence). The CDR3 sequence: CASSRENEKLFF. The CDR3 nucleotides are TGTGCCAGCTCCAGGGAAAATGAAAAACTGTTTTTT.

The CDR3, as DNA: TGTGCCACCAGCAGGGAGGCGGGGGGGGAGTTCGGGGAGCTGTTTTTT. Encoded protein: CATSREAGGEFGELFF. The genes are TRBV15 and TRBJ2-2; TRBD2 matches 9 bases. V trimming: 3 bases; J trimming: 7 bases; junction bases outside the gene matches: 9. This CDR3 contains 16 residues. Germline CDR1 is LNHNV and CDR2 is YYDKDF (reference sequence).

This chain links TRBV6-6 with TRBJ2-7; a possible D gene is TRBD1 (5 bases). The CDR3 loop spans 13 amino acids. From germline, CDR1 is MNHNY and CDR2 SVGAGI (reference sequence). V was pared by 3 bases and J by 4 bases, with 10 bases between. The CDR3 region has the DNA TGTGCCAGCAGTTATAGGGGCCATTACGAGCAGTACTTC. Translated: CASSYRGHYEQYF.

This sequence joins TRBV7-2 and TRBJ2-1; maybe TRBD2 (5 bases). Germline assignment: CDR1 SGHTA and CDR2 FQGNSA. V lost 4 bases to trimming and J lost 9 bases, with 13 bases between them. The CDR3 loop spans 13 amino acids. The CDR3: CASSSTTVIEQFF. The CDR3 nucleotides read TGTGCCAGCAGCTCGACTACCGTCATTGAGCAGTTCTTC.

This clone appeared once. The chain is built from TRBV5-4 and TRBJ1-5, with D unresolved. Between the trimmed V and J ends, which lost 2 bases and 2 bases, there was a span of 2 bases. CDR3 length equals 12 residues. From germline, CDR1 is SGHNT and CDR2 YYREEE (reference sequence). Here the CDR3 reads CASSFGNQPQHF. The CDR3 nucleotides are TGTGCCAGCAGCTTCGGCAATCAGCCCCAGCATTTT. The full variable domain, rest sourced from reference TRBV5-4 and TRBJ1-5, is ETGVTQSPTHLIKTRGQQVTLRCSSQSGHNTVSWYQQALGQGPQFIFQYYREEENGRGNFPPRFSGLQFPNYSSELNVNALELDDSALYLCASSFGNQPQHFGDGTRLSIL.

The V and J genes are TRBV6-7 and TRBJ2-3, with D hard to call. TRBV6-7 is an open reading frame, and its role is uncertain. CDR3 length: 13 residues. Trimming removed 6 bases at V and 7 bases at J, with 14 bases between. DNA for the CDR3: TGTGCCAGCAGGCCCACACCACGCAATACGCAGTATTTT. Amino acids: CASRPTPRNTQYF.